The 14 T cell receptor beta chains below all came from one sample that was sequenced in a study of T cell responses to AZD1222 COVID-19 vaccine. Sequencing was performed with immunoSEQ multiplex PCR; in TCRdb, only in-frame clones are kept and a portion is missing. The repertoire holds tens of thousands of clones, with approximately 91% as singletons. The material was peripheral blood, obtained 28 days after the second AZD1222 dose. All receptors derive from an adult who received the AZD1222 COVID-19 vaccine.

The chain recombines TRBV19 with TRBJ1-4; 7 positions agree with TRBD1. Germline trimming cut 5 bases from V and 5 bases from J; bases unmatched to any gene: 2. The CDR3 spans 13 residues. CDR1 and CDR2 (germline): LNHDA, SQIVND (reference sequence). The CDR3 loop reads CASSGTVNEKLFF. The DNA of the CDR3 is TGTGCCAGTAGTGGGACAGTCAATGAAAAACTGTTTTTT. The variable domain in full, with the rest retrieved from reference TRBV19 and TRBJ1-4, is DGGITQSPKYLFRKEGQNVTLSCEQNLNHDAMYWYRQDPGQGLRLIYYSQIVNDFQKGDIAEGYSVSREKKESFPLTVTSAQKNPTAFYLCASSGTVNEKLFFGSGTQLSVL.

J is TRBJ1-6 and V is TRBV5-1; 10 nucleotides agree with TRBD1. Germline values: CDR1 SGHRS, CDR2 YFSETQ. After removal of 4 bases from V and 10 bases from J, the junction contained 8 bases not matched to a gene. The CDR3 contains 15 residues. The CDR3 bases are TGCGCCAGCAGCAGGGGGGACAGGGGTGTGTCACCCCTCCACTTT. Its translation: CASSRGDRGVSPLHF.

The J gene is TRBJ2-5, the V gene TRBV5-1; D is unclear. V shed 0 bases and J shed 0 bases, with 6 bases lying between them. The germline V gene has CDR1 SGHRS and CDR2 YFSETQ. The CDR3 consists of 14 residues. The CDR3 spells CASSLGLDQETQYF. The CDR3 DNA follows: TGCGCCAGCAGCTTGGGGCTCGACCAAGAGACCCAGTACTTC.

The V call is TRBV6-2 or TRBV6-3, the J call TRBJ1-1; the D gene is possibly TRBD1 (6 bases). There are 14 residues in the CDR3. In germline, CDR1 is MNHEY, CDR2 SVGEGT. V shed 5 bases and J shed 4 bases, with 14 bases lying between them. The DNA of the CDR3 is TGTGCCAGCAGTCCCCGGGGGCTGGGCACTGAAGCTTTCTTT. Its protein product is CASSPRGLGTEAFF.

This chain uses TRBV6-1 with TRBJ2-5, with D hard to call. CDR3 length: 14 residues. Germline-derived CDR1 and CDR2 are MNHNS and SASEGT. V was cut by 2 bases and J by 2 bases, with 9 bases left in between. CDR3 nucleotide sequence: TGTGCCAGCAGTGAAATGGCTAGTCAAGAGACCCAGTACTTC. The encoded protein is CASSEMASQETQYF.

This rearrangement joins TRBV27 to TRBJ1-2; possible D gene TRBD1, 6 bases. Germline-derived CDR1 and CDR2 are MNHEY and SMNVEV (reference sequence). The CDR3 totals 14 residues. V was pared by 8 bases and J by 4 bases, with 17 bases between. The CDR3 is CASSPVRGLYGYTF. The CDR3 DNA reads as TGTGCCAGCTCCCCCGTCAGGGGCCTCTATGGCTACACCTTC.

This rearrangement joins TRBV6-1 to TRBJ1-2; D is possibly TRBD1 (5 bases). CDR1 and CDR2 from the germline V gene are MNHNS and SASEGT. There are 13 residues in the CDR3. V shed 2 bases and J shed 5 bases, with 9 bases lying between them. The CDR3 protein is CASSESWGYGYTF. The CDR3 nucleotides are TGTGCCAGCAGTGAAAGTTGGGGGTATGGCTACACCTTC.

V is TRBV11-3 and J is TRBJ2-2; D unclear. CDR3 size: 14 residues. Deletions cut 5 bases from V and 0 bases from J, with 7 bases between. CDR1 SGHNT and CDR2 YENEEA come from the germline V gene. The CDR3 bases are TGTGCCAGCAGCAACCCTACGAACACCGGGGAGCTGTTTTTT. Translated: CASSNPTNTGELFF.

The chain recombines TRBV7-9 with TRBJ1-2, with D possibly TRBD1 on 5 matching bases. Germline V lookup: CDR1 SEHNR, CDR2 FQNEAQ (reference sequence). CDR3 length: 13 residues. Trimming left V 8 bases short and J 9 bases short, with 19 bases between. CDR3 coding DNA: TGTGCCAGCTGCCCAGGGAACGTTCTGAGCTACACCTTC. Its translation is CASCPGNVLSYTF.

This chain links TRBV19 with TRBJ1-6; the D is unclear. The length of the CDR3 is 16 residues. CDR1 and CDR2 (germline): LNHDA, SQIVND (reference sequence). Between the trimmed V and J ends, which lost 5 bases and 0 bases, there was a span of 11 bases. The CDR3 sequence: CASSASRSSYNSPLHF. The CDR3 bases are TGTGCCAGTAGTGCGAGTAGAAGCTCCTATAATTCACCCCTCCACTTT.

CDR3 nucleotides: TGTGCCAGTAGTATCGGTCGGGGGCCCTTCTCAAGTCAGCCCCAGCATTTT. Residues: CASSIGRGPFSSQPQHF. This chain connects TRBV19 to TRBJ1-5, with a weak D call TRBD1 (6 bases). The CDR3 has 17 residues. Trimming took off 3 bases at V and 6 bases at J, with 21 bases between the two ends. Looked up from germline, CDR1 is LNHDA and CDR2 is SQIVND (reference sequence).

The chain recombines TRBV5-1 with TRBJ1-1; 8 nucleotides align to TRBD1. V lost 3 bases, J lost 4 bases, and 2 bases stayed unmatched. The germline CDR1 and CDR2 sequences are SGHRS and YFSETQ. This CDR3 is 13 amino acids long. CDR3 sequence reads: CASSSTGGTEAFF. CDR3 DNA: TGCGCCAGCAGCTCTACAGGGGGCACTGAAGCTTTCTTT.

CDR3 bases: TGTGCCAGCAGCACCAGGGGGCGGAGTGGCTACACCTTC. It encodes CASSTRGRSGYTF. The gene calls are TRBV7-2 and TRBJ1-2; 8 positions match TRBD1. Germline lookup yields CDR1 SGHTA and CDR2 FQGNSA. The CDR3 is made up of 13 amino acids. V shed 5 bases, J shed 7 bases, and the junction held 6 bases outside the gene matches.

The rearrangement joins TRBV5-5 to TRBJ2-6; perhaps TRBD2 as D (7 bases). The CDR3 runs 18 residues. V was shortened by 0 bases and J by 0 bases, with 13 bases between the two germline ends. Germline CDR1 SGHKS, CDR2 YYEKEE (reference sequence). The CDR3 region has the DNA TGTGCCAGCAGCTTGGTAGGGGGGGCGAGCTCTGGGGCCAACGTCCTGACTTTC. Its protein product is CASSLVGGASSGANVLTF. The variable domain in full, with the rest retrieved from reference TRBV5-5 and TRBJ2-6, is DAGVTQSPTHLIKTRGQQVTLRCSPISGHKSVSWYQQVLGQGPQFIFQYYEKEERGRGNFPDRFSARQFPNYSSELNVNALLLGDSALYLCASSLVGGASSGANVLTFGAGSRLTVL.